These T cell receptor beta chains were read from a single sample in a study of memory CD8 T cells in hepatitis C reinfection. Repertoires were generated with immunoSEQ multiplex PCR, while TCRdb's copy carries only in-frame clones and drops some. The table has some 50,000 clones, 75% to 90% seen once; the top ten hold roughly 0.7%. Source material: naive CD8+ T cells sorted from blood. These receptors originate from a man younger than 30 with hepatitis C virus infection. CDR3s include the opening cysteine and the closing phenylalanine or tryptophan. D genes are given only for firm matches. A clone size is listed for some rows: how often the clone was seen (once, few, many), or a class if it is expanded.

CASSQHQDIGEKLFF,TGCGCCAGCAGCCAACATCAGGACATCGGTGAAAAACTGTTTTTT,TRBJ1-4,few,.,TRBV4-1
CSVAIRDSYTQYF,TGCAGCGTCGCGATCCGGGACTCGTATACGCAGTATTTT,TRBJ2-3,.,.,TRBV29-1
CASSEPDSFSGANVLTF,TGCGCCAGCAGTGAGCCGGACAGTTTCTCTGGGGCCAACGTCCTGACTTTC,TRBJ2-6,.,.,TRBV10-2
CASSPGLATYEQYF,TGTGCCAGCAGCCCCGGACTGGCCACCTACGAGCAGTACTTC,TRBJ2-7,.,.,TRBV6-6
CASTPAGRTEAFF,TGTGCCAGCACCCCTGCCGGGAGAACTGAAGCTTTCTTT,TRBJ1-1,.,.,TRBV5-4
CASSLAVSGGKETQYF,TGTGCCAGCAGCTTAGCGGTTAGCGGGGGGAAAGAGACCCAGTACTTC,TRBJ2-5,.,TRBD2,TRBV7-9
CASSETGLDTEAFF,TGTGCCAGCAGTGAAACAGGATTAGACACTGAAGCTTTCTTT,TRBJ1-1,few,.,TRBV6-1
CASSQAQTGELFF,TGCGCCAGCAGCCAAGCCCAGACCGGGGAGCTGTTTTTT,TRBJ2-2,.,.,TRBV4-1
CASTPGHLYNEQFF,TGTGCCAGCACTCCGGGACACCTCTACAATGAGCAGTTCTTC,TRBJ2-1,.,.,TRBV27
CASSHGLAGAYEQYF,TGTGCCAGCAGCCACGGACTAGCGGGAGCGTACGAGCAGTACTTC,TRBJ2-7,.,TRBD2,TRBV14
CASSLYPSSSGAGELFF,TGTGCCAGCAGCTTATATCCCTCCTCCTCCGGGGCCGGGGAGCTGTTTTTT,TRBJ2-2,.,.,TRBV11-2
CASSLGQGGDGELFF,TGTGCCAGCAGCCTAGGACAGGGGGGTGACGGGGAGCTGTTTTTT,TRBJ2-2,.,TRBD1,TRBV13
CASSSLAGRETQYF,TGTGCCAGCAGTTCGTTAGCGGGACGAGAGACCCAGTACTTC,TRBJ2-5,.,TRBD2,TRBV6-5
CASSQEYVAPEQFF,TGCGCCAGCAGCCAAGAATATGTGGCACCCGAGCAGTTCTTC,TRBJ2-1,once,.,TRBV4-1
CASSYSLDRAQETQYF,TGTGCCAGCAGTTACTCCCTTGACAGGGCCCAAGAGACCCAGTACTTC,TRBJ2-5,.,TRBD1,TRBV6-6
CSVKGQADPSTDTQYF,TGCAGCGTTAAGGGACAGGCGGATCCTAGCACAGATACGCAGTATTTT,TRBJ2-3,once,TRBD1,TRBV29-1
CAWSVGANTGELFF,TGTGCCTGGAGTGTGGGCGCTAACACCGGGGAGCTGTTTTTT,TRBJ2-2,.,.,TRBV30
CAWSSGDEQFF,TGTGCCTGGAGTTCGGGGGATGAGCAGTTCTTC,TRBJ2-1,.,.,TRBV30
CSASGEGVEAFF,TGCAGCGCCTCAGGGGAGGGGGTTGAGGCTTTCTTT,TRBJ1-1,.,.,TRBV29-1
CASSPLTNTEAFF,TGTGCCAGCAGCCCCTTGACAAACACTGAAGCTTTCTTT,TRBJ1-1,.,.,TRBV6-5
CASSEARLHPGVGNQPQHF,TGTGCCAGCAGTGAAGCCAGGCTCCATCCCGGGGTAGGCAATCAGCCCCAGCATTTT,TRBJ1-5,.,.,TRBV6-1
CSAGGRTDRGNTGELFF,TGCAGCGCTGGGGGCAGGACAGACAGGGGGAACACCGGGGAGCTGTTTTTT,TRBJ2-2,.,TRBD1,TRBV29-1
CASSVGYGTGDLYEQYF,TGTGCCAGCAGCGTAGGTTATGGGACAGGCGACCTCTACGAGCAGTACTTC,TRBJ2-7,once,TRBD1,TRBV9
CASSLLLAGVGETQYF,TGTGCCAGCAGTTTGTTACTAGCGGGAGTCGGGGAGACCCAGTACTTC,TRBJ2-5,.,TRBD2,TRBV28
CASNSGTSDQETQYF,TGTGCCAGTAACTCCGGGACTAGCGACCAAGAGACCCAGTACTTC,TRBJ2-5,.,TRBD2,TRBV7-6
CASSLGQENIQYF,TGTGCCAGCAGCTTGGGACAGGAAAACATTCAGTACTTC,TRBJ2-4,.,TRBD1,TRBV7-9
CASSLETGFYNEQFF,TGTGCCAGCAGCTTGGAGACAGGGTTTTACAATGAGCAGTTCTTC,TRBJ2-1,.,TRBD1,TRBV11-2
CASSGGQPYGNPIYF,TGTGCCAGCAGTGGGGGACAGCCCTATGGAAACCCCATATATTTT,TRBJ1-3,.,TRBD1,TRBV2
CASSAWGQGGDTQYF,TGTGCCAGCAGCGCTTGGGGGCAGGGAGGGGATACGCAGTATTTT,TRBJ2-3,.,.,TRBV7-8